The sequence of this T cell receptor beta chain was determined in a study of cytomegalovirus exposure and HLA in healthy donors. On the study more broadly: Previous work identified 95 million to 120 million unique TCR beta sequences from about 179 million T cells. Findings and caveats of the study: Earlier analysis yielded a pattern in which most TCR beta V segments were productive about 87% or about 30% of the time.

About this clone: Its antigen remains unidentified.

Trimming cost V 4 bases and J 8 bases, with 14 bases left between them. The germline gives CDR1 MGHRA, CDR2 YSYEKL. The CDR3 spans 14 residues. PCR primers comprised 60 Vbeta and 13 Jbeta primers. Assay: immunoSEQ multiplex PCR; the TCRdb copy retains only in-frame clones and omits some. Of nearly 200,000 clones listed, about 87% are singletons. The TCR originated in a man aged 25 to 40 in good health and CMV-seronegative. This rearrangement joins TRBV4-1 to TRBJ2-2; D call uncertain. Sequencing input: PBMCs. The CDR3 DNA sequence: TGCGCCAGCAGCCGAAGCGAGGATTGGGGGGAGCTGTTTTTT. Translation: CASSRSEDWGELFF.